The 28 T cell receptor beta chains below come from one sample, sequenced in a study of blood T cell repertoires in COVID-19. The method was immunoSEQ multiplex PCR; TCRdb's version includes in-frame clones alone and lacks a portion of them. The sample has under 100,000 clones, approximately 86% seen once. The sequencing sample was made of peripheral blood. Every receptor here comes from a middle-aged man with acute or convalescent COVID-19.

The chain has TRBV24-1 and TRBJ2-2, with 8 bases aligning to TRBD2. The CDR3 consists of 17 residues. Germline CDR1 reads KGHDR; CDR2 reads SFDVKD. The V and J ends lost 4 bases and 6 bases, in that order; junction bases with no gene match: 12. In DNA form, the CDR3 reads TGTGCCACCAGTGACCATGGACTAGCACAGAGAGCCGGGGAGCTGTTTTTT. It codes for CATSDHGLAQRAGELFF.

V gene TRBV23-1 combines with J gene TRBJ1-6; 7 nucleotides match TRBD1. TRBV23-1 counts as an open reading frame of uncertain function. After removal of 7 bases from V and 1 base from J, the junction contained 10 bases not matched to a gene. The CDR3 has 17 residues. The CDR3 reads CASTEGQIGSYNSPLHF. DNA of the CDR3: TGCGCCAGCACCGAGGGACAGATCGGGTCCTATAATTCACCCCTCCACTTT.

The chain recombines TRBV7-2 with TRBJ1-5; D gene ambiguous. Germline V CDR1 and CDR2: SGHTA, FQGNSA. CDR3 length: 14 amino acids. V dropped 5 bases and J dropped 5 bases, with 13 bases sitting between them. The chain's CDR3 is CASSVPGRDQPQHF. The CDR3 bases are TGTGCCAGCAGCGTACCCGGTCGCGATCAGCCCCAGCATTTT.

CDR3 coding DNA: TGTGCCAGCAGTTACCGTAGAGAAGAAGCGCAGCCCCAGCATTTT. Translating it yields CASSYRREEAQPQHF. The chain couples TRBV6-5 to TRBJ1-5; D unresolved. There are 15 residues in the CDR3. The V end was cut by 2 bases, the J end by 7 bases, with 15 bases between. Germline V gene lookup returns CDR1 MNHEY and CDR2 SVGAGI.

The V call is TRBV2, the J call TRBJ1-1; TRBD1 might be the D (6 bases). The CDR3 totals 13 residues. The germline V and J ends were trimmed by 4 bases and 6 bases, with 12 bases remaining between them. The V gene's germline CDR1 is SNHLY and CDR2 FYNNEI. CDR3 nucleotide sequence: TGTGCCAGCAGTGTGGGGGCAAACCCTGAAGCTTTCTTT. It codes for CASSVGANPEAFF.

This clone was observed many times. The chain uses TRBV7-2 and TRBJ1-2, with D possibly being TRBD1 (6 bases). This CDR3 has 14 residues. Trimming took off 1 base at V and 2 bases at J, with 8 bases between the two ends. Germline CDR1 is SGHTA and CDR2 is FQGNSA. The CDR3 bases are TGTGCCAGCAGCTTAGGCCAGGGGAACTATGGCTACACCTTC. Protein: CASSLGQGNYGYTF.

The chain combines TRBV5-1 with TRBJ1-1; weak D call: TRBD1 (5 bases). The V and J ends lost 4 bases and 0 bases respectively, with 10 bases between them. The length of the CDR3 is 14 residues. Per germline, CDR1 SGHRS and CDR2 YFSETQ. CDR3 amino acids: CASSHRNMNTEAFF. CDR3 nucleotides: TGCGCCAGCAGCCACAGGAACATGAACACTGAAGCTTTCTTT.

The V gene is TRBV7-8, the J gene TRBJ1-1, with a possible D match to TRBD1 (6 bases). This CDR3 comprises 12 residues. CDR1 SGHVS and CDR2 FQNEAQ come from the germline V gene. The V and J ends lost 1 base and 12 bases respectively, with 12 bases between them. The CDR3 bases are TGTGCCAGCAGCTTAGGGGAGACAGGAACTTTCTTT. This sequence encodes CASSLGETGTFF.

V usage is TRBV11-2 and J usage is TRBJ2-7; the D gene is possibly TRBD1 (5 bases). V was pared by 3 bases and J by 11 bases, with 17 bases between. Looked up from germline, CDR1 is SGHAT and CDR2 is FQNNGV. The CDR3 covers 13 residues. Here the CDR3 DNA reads TGTGCCAGCAGCTTGAAACAGGATGCTACGGAGTACTTC. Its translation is CASSLKQDATEYF.

Written as DNA, the CDR3 is TGCGCCAGCAGCCAAGTCACGGTTTCTGGAAACACCATATATTTT. Translation gives CASSQVTVSGNTIYF. The chain joins TRBV4-1 to TRBJ1-3, with D unclear. Deletions cut 1 base from V and 1 base from J, with 8 bases between. CDR1 MGHRA and CDR2 YSYEKL come from the germline V gene. This CDR3 contains 15 residues.

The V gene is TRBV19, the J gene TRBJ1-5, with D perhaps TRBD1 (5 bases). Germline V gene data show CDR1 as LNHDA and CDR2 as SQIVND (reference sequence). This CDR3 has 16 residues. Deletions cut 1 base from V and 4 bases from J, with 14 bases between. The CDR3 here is CASSIAGRDSNQPQHF. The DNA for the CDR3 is TGTGCCAGTAGTATAGCGGGCAGGGATTCTAATCAGCCCCAGCATTTT.

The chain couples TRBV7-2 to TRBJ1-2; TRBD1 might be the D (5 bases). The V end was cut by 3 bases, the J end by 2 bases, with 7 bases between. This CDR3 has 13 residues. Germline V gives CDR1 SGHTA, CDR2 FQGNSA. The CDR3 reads CASSLKGNYGYTF. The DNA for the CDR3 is TGTGCCAGCAGCTTGAAGGGGAACTATGGCTACACCTTC. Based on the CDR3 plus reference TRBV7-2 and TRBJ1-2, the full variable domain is GAGVSQSPSNKVTEKGKDVELRCDPISGHTALYWYRQSLGQGLEFLIYFQGNSAPDKSGLPSDRFSAERTGGSVSTLTIQRTQQEDSAVYLCASSLKGNYGYTFGSGTRLTVV.

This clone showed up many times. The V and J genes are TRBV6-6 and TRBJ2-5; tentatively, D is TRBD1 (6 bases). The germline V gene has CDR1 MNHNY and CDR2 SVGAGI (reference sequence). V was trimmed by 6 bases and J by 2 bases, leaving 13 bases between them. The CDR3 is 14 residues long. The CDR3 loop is CASSPGTRQETQYF. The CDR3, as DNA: TGTGCCAGCAGCCCCGGGACACGTCAAGAGACCCAGTACTTC.

This CDR3 is CASSQRREPNTGELFF. The CDR3 DNA is TGTGCCAGCAGCCAACGGCGGGAGCCGAACACCGGGGAGCTGTTTTTT. The chain couples TRBV9 to TRBJ2-2; 7 bases are shared with TRBD2. V was pared by 4 bases and J by 0 bases, with 6 bases of the junction left unmatched. The CDR3 is 16 residues long. Germline-derived CDR1 and CDR2 are SGDLS and YYNGEE.

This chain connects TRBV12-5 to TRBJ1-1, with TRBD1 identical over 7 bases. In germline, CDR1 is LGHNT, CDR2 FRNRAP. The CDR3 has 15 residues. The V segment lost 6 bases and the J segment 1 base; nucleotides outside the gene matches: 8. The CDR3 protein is CASGPAGGRNTEAFF. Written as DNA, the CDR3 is TGTGCTAGTGGCCCGGCAGGGGGTAGGAACACTGAAGCTTTCTTT.

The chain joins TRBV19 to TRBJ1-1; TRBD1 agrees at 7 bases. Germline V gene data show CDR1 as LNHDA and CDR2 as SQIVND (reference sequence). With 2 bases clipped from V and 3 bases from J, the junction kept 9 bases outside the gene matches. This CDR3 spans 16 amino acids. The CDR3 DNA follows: TGTGCCAGTAGTATACGGGGGGGACAGCACCACACTGAAGCTTTCTTT. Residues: CASSIRGGQHHTEAFF.

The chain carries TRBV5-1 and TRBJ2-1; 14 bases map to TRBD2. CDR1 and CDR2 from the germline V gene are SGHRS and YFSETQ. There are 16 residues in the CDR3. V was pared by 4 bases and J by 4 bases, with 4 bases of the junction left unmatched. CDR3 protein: CASSNGLAGGYNEQFF. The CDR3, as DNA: TGCGCCAGCAGCAACGGACTAGCGGGAGGTTACAATGAGCAGTTCTTC.

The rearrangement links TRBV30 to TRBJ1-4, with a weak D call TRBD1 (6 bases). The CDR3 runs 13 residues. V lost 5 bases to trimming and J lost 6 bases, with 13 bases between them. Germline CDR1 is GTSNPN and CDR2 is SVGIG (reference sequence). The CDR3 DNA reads TGTGCCTGGGGTCGACAGGCGGATGAAAAACTGTTTTTT. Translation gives CAWGRQADEKLFF.

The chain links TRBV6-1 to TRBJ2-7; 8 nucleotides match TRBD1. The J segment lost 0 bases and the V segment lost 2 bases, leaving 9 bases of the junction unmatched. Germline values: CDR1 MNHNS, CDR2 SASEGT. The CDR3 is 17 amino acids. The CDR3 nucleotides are TGTGCCAGCAGTGAACTCGGGACAGGAACAAGCTCCTACGAGCAGTACTTC. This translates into CASSELGTGTSSYEQYF.

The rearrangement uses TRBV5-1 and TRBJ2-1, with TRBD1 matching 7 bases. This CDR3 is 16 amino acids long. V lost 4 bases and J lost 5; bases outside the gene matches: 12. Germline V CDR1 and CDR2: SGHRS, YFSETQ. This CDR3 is CASSPREGAANNEQFF. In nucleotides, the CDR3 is TGCGCCAGCAGCCCCCGAGAGGGGGCAGCAAACAATGAGCAGTTCTTC.

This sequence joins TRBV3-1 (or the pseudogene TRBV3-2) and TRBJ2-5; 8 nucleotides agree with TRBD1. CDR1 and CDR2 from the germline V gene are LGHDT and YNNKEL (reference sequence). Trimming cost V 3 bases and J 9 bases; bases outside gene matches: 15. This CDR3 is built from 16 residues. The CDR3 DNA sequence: TGTGCCAGCAGCCAGGAGACACAGGGGGTGTTTAAGGCCCAGTACTTC. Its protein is CASSQETQGVFKAQYF.

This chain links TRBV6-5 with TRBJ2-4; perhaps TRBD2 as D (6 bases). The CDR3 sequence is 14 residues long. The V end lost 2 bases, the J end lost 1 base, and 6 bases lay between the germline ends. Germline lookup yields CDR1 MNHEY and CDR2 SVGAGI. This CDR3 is CASSYRGAKNIQYF. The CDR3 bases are TGTGCCAGCAGTTACCGGGGGGCCAAAAACATTCAGTACTTC.

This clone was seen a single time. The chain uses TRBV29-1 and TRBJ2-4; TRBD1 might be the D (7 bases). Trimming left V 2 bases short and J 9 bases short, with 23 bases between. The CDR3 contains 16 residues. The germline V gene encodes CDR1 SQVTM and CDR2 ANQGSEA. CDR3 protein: CSVEHPQAGGTSIQYF. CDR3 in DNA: TGCAGCGTTGAACACCCCCAGGCAGGGGGGACAAGCATTCAGTACTTC.

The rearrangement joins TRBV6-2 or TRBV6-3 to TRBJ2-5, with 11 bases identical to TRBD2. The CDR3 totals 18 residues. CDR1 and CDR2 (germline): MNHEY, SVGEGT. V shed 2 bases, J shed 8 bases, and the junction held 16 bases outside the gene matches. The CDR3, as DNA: TGTGCCAGCAGTTACCGACTAGCGGGGCCGGAAGGCGGGGAAACCCAGTACTTC. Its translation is CASSYRLAGPEGGETQYF.

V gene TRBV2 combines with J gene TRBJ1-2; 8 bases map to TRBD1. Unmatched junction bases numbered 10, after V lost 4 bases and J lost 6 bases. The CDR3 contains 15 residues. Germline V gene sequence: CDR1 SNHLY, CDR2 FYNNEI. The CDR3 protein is CASSAIKQGVDGYTF. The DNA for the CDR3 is TGTGCCAGCAGTGCCATTAAACAGGGGGTAGATGGCTACACCTTC.

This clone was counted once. In DNA form, the CDR3 reads TGTGCCAGTAGTATGGAGCTAGCGGGAGGTTTAGGCGGGGAGCTGTTTTTT. This sequence encodes CASSMELAGGLGGELFF. This chain connects TRBV19 to TRBJ2-2; TRBD2 matches at 11 bases. CDR3 length: 17 amino acids. The junction had 10 bases not matched to a gene; V was cut back by 3 bases and J by 7 bases. Germline CDR1 is LNHDA and CDR2 is SQIVND (reference sequence).

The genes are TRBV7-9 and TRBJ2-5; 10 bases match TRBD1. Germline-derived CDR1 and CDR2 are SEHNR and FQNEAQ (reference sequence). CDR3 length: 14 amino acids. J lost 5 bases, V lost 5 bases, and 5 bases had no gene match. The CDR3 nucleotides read TGTGCCAGCAGCATGGACAGGGGGTTGGAGACCCAGTACTTC. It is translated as CASSMDRGLETQYF.

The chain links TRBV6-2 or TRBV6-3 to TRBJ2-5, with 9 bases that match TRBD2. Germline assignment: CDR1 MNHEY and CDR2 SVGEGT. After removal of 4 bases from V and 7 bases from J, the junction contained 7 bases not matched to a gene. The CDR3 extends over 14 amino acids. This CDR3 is CASSSGGGAGTQYF. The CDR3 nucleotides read TGTGCCAGCAGTTCGGGCGGGGGGGCAGGGACCCAGTACTTC.